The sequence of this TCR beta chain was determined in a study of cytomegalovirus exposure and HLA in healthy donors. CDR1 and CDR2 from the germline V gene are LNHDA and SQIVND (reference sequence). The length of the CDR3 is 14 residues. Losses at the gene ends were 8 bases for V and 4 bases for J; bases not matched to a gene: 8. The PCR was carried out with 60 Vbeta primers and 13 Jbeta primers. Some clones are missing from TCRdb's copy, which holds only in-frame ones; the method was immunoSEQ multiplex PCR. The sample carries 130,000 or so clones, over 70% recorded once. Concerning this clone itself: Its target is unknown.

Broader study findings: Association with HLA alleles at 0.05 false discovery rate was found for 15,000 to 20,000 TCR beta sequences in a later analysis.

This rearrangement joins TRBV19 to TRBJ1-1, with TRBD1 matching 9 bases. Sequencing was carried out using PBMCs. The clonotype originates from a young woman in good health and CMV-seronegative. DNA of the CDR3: TGTGCCAGTCACACAGGGGGCGAAATCACTGAAGCTTTCTTT. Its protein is CASHTGGEITEAFF.